A selection of T cell receptor beta chains follows, all from one sample in a study of T-cell reconstitution after alpha-beta-depleted transplantation in children. TCRdb analysed the PCR reads with MiXCR anew, one entry per CDR3 protein. This sample has about 440,000 distinct CDR3 sequences, with 43% found just once. This material consisted of PBMCs, taken before TCRalphabeta/CD19-depleted stem cell transplant. The receptors shown here come from a girl aged 2 to 10 with aplastic anemia, due to receive a stem cell transplant. CDR3s include the opening cysteine and the closing phenylalanine or tryptophan. A D gene is named only where the DNA matches it firmly. Clone size is shown for a subset of rows, as once, few, many or a class of expanded clone.

CDR3 protein: CASSLTPDSGNTIYF
CDR3 DNA: TGTGCCAGCAGCTTGACACCGGATTCTGGAAACACCATATATTTT
J gene: TRBJ1-3
clone size: many
D gene: .
V gene: TRBV5-5

CDR3 protein: CASSQDLLQETQYF
CDR3 DNA: TGTGCCAGCAGCCAAGATCTCCTCCAAGAGACCCAGTACTTC
J gene: TRBJ2-5
clone size: many
D gene: .
V gene: TRBV14

CDR3 protein: CASSETGEGEQYF
CDR3 DNA: TGTGCCAGCAGCGAGACAGGGGAGGGCGAGCAGTACTTC
J gene: TRBJ2-7
clone size: .
D gene: .
V gene: TRBV9

CDR3 protein: CASSLHMRGAGVDQPQHF
CDR3 DNA: TGTGCCAGCAGCTTACACATGAGGGGGGCAGGTGTGGATCAGCCCCAGCATTTT
J gene: TRBJ1-5
clone size: .
D gene: .
V gene: TRBV7-8

CDR3 protein: CSAQDPVDTQYF
CDR3 DNA: TGCAGTGCTCAAGACCCCGTAGATACGCAGTATTTT
J gene: TRBJ2-3
clone size: .
D gene: .
V gene: TRBV20-1

CDR3 protein: CASEERGNTGELFF
CDR3 DNA: TGTGCCAGTGAGGAGAGGGGTAACACCGGGGAGCTGTTTTTT
J gene: TRBJ2-2
clone size: many
D gene: .
V gene: TRBV7-3

CDR3 protein: CASSYHESYEQYF
CDR3 DNA: TGTGCCAGCAGTTATCACGAATCCTACGAGCAGTACTTC
J gene: TRBJ2-7
clone size: few
D gene: .
V gene: TRBV6-5

CDR3 protein: CASSYSPGAGGEQYF
CDR3 DNA: TGTGCCAGCAGTTACTCCCCCGGGGCGGGGGGTGAGCAGTACTTC
J gene: TRBJ2-7
clone size: .
D gene: TRBD2
V gene: TRBV6-5

CDR3 protein: CASSSDRGRRTEAFF
CDR3 DNA: TGTGCCAGCAGTTCCGACAGGGGAAGACGCACTGAAGCTTTCTTT
J gene: TRBJ1-1
clone size: many
D gene: TRBD1
V gene: TRBV27

CDR3 protein: CASSLVDATVPFF
CDR3 DNA: TGTGCCAGCAGTTTGGTGGACGCGACTGTGCCGTTCTTC
J gene: TRBJ2-1
clone size: many
D gene: .
V gene: TRBV12-3/TRBV12-4

CDR3 protein: CASGPRGGRRYTGELFF
CDR3 DNA: TGCGCCAGCGGCCCCAGAGGGGGGCGAAGGTACACCGGGGAGCTGTTTTTT
J gene: TRBJ2-2
clone size: many
D gene: .
V gene: TRBV5-1

CDR3 protein: CSARALREKLFF
CDR3 DNA: TGCAGTGCTAGGGCACTTCGTGAAAAACTGTTTTTT
J gene: TRBJ1-4
clone size: many
D gene: .
V gene: TRBV20-1

CDR3 protein: CASSPTSLNEQFF
CDR3 DNA: TGTGCCAGCAGCCCGACTAGCCTCAATGAGCAGTTCTTC
J gene: TRBJ2-1
clone size: .
D gene: TRBD2
V gene: TRBV7-9

CDR3 protein: CASGITTGVGVAKNIQYF
CDR3 DNA: TGTGCCAGCGGCATCACGACAGGGGTCGGCGTAGCCAAAAACATTCAGTACTTC
J gene: TRBJ2-4
clone size: .
D gene: TRBD1
V gene: TRBV28

CDR3 protein: CSAPETGVSYNEQFF
CDR3 DNA: TGCAGTGCGCCGGAGACAGGGGTCTCCTACAATGAGCAGTTCTTC
J gene: TRBJ2-1
clone size: .
D gene: TRBD1
V gene: TRBV20-1

CDR3 protein: CASREREGPVREKLFF
CDR3 DNA: TGTGCCAGCAGGGAAAGAGAGGGGCCGGTCAGGGAAAAACTGTTTTTT
J gene: TRBJ1-4
clone size: few
D gene: .
V gene: TRBV5-6

CDR3 protein: CASSLDPPPETQYF
CDR3 DNA: TGTGCCAGCAGCTTAGACCCGCCCCCGGAGACCCAGTACTTC
J gene: TRBJ2-5
clone size: .
D gene: .
V gene: TRBV7-8